Each of the 29 T cell receptor beta chains below was sequenced from the same sample in a study of identical twins. One entry per CDR3 protein, called by TCRdb with MiXCR from the 5' RACE reads. Here the sample spans some 1,600,000 distinct CDR3 sequences, about 31% being singletons. The specimen sequenced was cord blood. The source of these receptors is a newborn girl in good health.

This clonotype was picked up a small number of times. The chain employs TRBV4-2 and TRBJ2-3; 7 positions match TRBD1. Germline CDR1 reads LGHNA; CDR2 reads YNFKEQ. The trim removed 4 bases at V and 3 bases at J, leaving 7 bases unmatched. The length of the CDR3 is 15 residues. Written as DNA, the CDR3 is TGTGCCAGCAGCCGGGAGACAGGGTGGACAGATACGCAGTATTTT. Amino acids: CASSRETGWTDTQYF.

The rearrangement uses TRBV9 and TRBJ2-5; D is unresolved. This CDR3 has 15 amino acids. Trimming took 2 bases from V and 0 from J, leaving 11 bases between them. Germline assignment: CDR1 SGDLS and CDR2 YYNGEE. Written as DNA, the CDR3 is TGTGCCAGCAGCGTTAGCATCCGGTACCAAGAGACCCAGTACTTC. Encoded protein: CASSVSIRYQETQYF.

With respect to this clonotype: A much larger clone lies one base from this, so it may be a read error. The chain combines TRBV10-3 with TRBJ1-4; D call uncertain. CDR3 size: 15 residues. Looked up from germline, CDR1 is ENHRY and CDR2 is SYGVKD. The CDR3, as DNA: TGTGCCACCAGTGAGTCGAATGTTGTTGGTGAAAAACTGTTTTTT. It encodes CATSESNVVGEKLFF.

This clonotype showed up just a few times. The rearrangement joins TRBV5-1 to TRBJ1-2; unclear D gene. Germline V lookup: CDR1 SGHRS, CDR2 YFSETQ. The CDR3 is made up of 15 amino acids. The V end was cut by 4 bases, the J end by 2 bases, with 15 bases between. The CDR3 DNA follows: TGCGCCAGCAGCACCGCACCGGGTAGGAACTATGGCTACACCTTC. It translates to CASSTAPGRNYGYTF. Full variable domain (remainder filled in from reference TRBV5-1 and TRBJ1-2): KAGVTQTPRYLIKTRGQQVTLSCSPISGHRSVSWYQQTPGQGLQFLFEYFSETQRNKGNFPGRFSGRQFSNSRSEMNVSTLELGDSALYLCASSTAPGRNYGYTFGSGTRLTVV.

This clonotype has at least ten counts. The genes are TRBV29-1 and TRBJ2-7; 13 bases line up with TRBD2. The CDR3 length is 14 residues. Germline V gene lookup returns CDR1 SQVTM and CDR2 ANQGSEA. The J segment lost 0 bases and the V segment lost 5 bases, leaving 1 base of the junction unmatched. CDR3 nucleotides: TGCAGCGTTAGGACTAGCGGGAGCTCCTACGAGCAGTACTTC. Translating gives CSVRTSGSSYEQYF.

This clonotype was observed a handful of times. The chain links TRBV13 to TRBJ2-7; 11 positions match TRBD1. The CDR3 sequence is 13 residues long. V was pared by 6 bases and J by 5 bases, with 3 bases of the junction left unmatched. The germline V gene encodes CDR1 PRHDT and CDR2 FYEKMQ (reference sequence). For the CDR3, the DNA is TGTGCCAGCAGAATGGGACAGGGGGACGAGCAGTACTTC. It translates to CASRMGQGDEQYF. Full variable domain (missing parts from reference TRBV13 and TRBJ2-7): AAGVIQSPRHLIKEKRETATLKCYPIPRHDTVYWYQQGPGQDPQFLISFYEKMQSDKGSIPDRFSAQQFSDYHSELNMSSLELGDSALYFCASRMGQGDEQYFGPGTRLTVT.

V and J are TRBV12-3 or TRBV12-4 and TRBJ2-3, with 7 bases aligning to TRBD2. The CDR3 runs 16 residues. V lost 2 bases to trimming and J lost 4 bases; unmatched junction nucleotides: 9. The CDR3 bases are TGTGCCAGCAGTTTATCCGGACTAGTGGGGGCAGATACGCAGTATTTT. Protein sequence: CASSLSGLVGADTQYF.

This clonotype was counted a few times. The chain couples TRBV6-5 to TRBJ2-7; TRBD2 matches 9 bases. Germline CDR1 is MNHEY and CDR2 is SVGAGI. CDR3 length: 16 amino acids. V gave up 2 bases and J gave up 1 base; unmatched junction bases: 6. The CDR3 sequence is CASSYTLAGPSYEQYF. CDR3 nucleotide sequence: TGTGCCAGCAGTTACACCCTAGCGGGACCATCCTACGAGCAGTACTTC.

This clonotype was seen once. CDR3 nucleotides: TGCAGTGCCAGGACAGGGGGTCACACTGAAGCTTTCTTT. Amino acids: CSARTGGHTEAFF. The chain carries TRBV20-1 and TRBJ1-1, with 10 positions matching TRBD1. Germline lookup yields CDR1 DFQATT and CDR2 SNEGSKA (reference sequence). The CDR3 consists of 13 residues. J was trimmed by 3 bases and V by 6 bases; bases with no gene match: 4.

This clonotype was detected only a few times. Relative to the germline gene, one junction end is altered; a read error may explain this. This chain joins TRBV2 and TRBJ2-1; no clear D gene. The CDR3 has 13 residues. CDR1 and CDR2 from the germline V gene are SNHLY and FYNNEI. For the CDR3, the DNA is TGTGCCAGCGGTGAGATTCAATACAATGAGCAGTTCTTC. The encoded protein is CASGEIQYNEQFF.

The chain links TRBV20-1 to TRBJ1-2, with 10 bases fitting TRBD1. The CDR3 has 16 amino acids. CDR1 DFQATT and CDR2 SNEGSKA come from the germline V gene (reference sequence). V shed 2 bases and J 2 bases; nucleotides not matched to a gene: 8. The CDR3 region is CSARPNRDRGNYGYTF. In DNA, the CDR3 is TGCAGTGCTAGACCCAACCGGGACAGGGGCAACTATGGCTACACCTTC.

This sequence joins TRBV27 and TRBJ2-5; D gene uncertain. This CDR3 is built from 13 residues. Germline V CDR1 and CDR2: MNHEY, SMNVEV (reference sequence). The V end lost 3 bases, the J end lost 5 bases, and 10 bases lay between the germline ends. The CDR3 sequence: CASSFTGSETQYF. The CDR3, as DNA: TGTGCCAGCAGTTTCACCGGGTCGGAGACCCAGTACTTC.

This clonotype was seen a few times. This chain uses TRBV2 with TRBJ2-1, with 12 nucleotides matching TRBD2. The germline CDR1 and CDR2 sequences are SNHLY and FYNNEI. Germline trimming cut 7 bases from V and 2 bases from J; bases unmatched to any gene: 6. The CDR3 sequence is 16 residues long. The CDR3 spells CASTSGRAATYNEQFF. The CDR3, as DNA: TGTGCCAGCACTAGCGGGAGGGCCGCCACCTACAATGAGCAGTTCTTC.

The chain links TRBV5-1 to TRBJ1-1, with D uncertain. The CDR3 is 14 residues long. CDR1 and CDR2 (germline): SGHRS, YFSETQ. V shed 4 bases and J shed 1 base, with 11 bases lying between them. Here the CDR3 DNA reads TGCGCCAGCAGCGAAGCCAGATCGAACACTGAAGCTTTCTTT. Protein sequence: CASSEARSNTEAFF.

J is TRBJ2-5 and V is TRBV18; possible D gene TRBD2, 5 bases. Germline V gene data show CDR1 as KGHSH and CDR2 as LQKENI. The CDR3 spans 14 residues. V was trimmed by 2 bases and J by 2 bases, leaving 9 bases between them. As DNA, the CDR3 is TGTGCCAGCTCACCAGCGGGTATTCAAGAGACCCAGTACTTC. Translation: CASSPAGIQETQYF.

This clonotype was counted many times. V usage is TRBV14 and J usage is TRBJ2-7, with 7 bases identical to TRBD1. The CDR3 extends over 18 amino acids. The germline gives CDR1 SGHDN, CDR2 FVKESK. V lost 0 bases and J lost 3; bases outside the gene matches: 14. In nucleotides, the CDR3 is TGTGCCAGCAGCCAAGATCAGGGAAATGTGGGACAGCTCTACGAGCAGTACTTC. It yields the protein CASSQDQGNVGQLYEQYF.

V is TRBV29-1 and J is TRBJ2-3; D is unresolved. From germline, CDR1 is SQVTM and CDR2 ANQGSEA. The length of the CDR3 is 12 residues. V was shortened by 4 bases and J by 3 bases, with 8 bases between the two germline ends. The CDR3, as DNA: TGCAGCGTTGTGGCACGGACAGATACGCAGTATTTT. Its translation is CSVVARTDTQYF.

There are many counts of this clonotype. J is TRBJ2-7 and V is TRBV2; 10 nucleotides match TRBD1. The germline gives CDR1 SNHLY, CDR2 FYNNEI. The CDR3 contains 14 residues. V lost 5 bases, J lost 2 bases, and 3 bases stayed unmatched. The CDR3 spells CASSKGQGAYEQYF. Here the CDR3 DNA reads TGTGCCAGCAGTAAAGGACAGGGGGCCTACGAGCAGTACTTC.

This clonotype came up a few times. This chain uses TRBV5-1 with TRBJ2-7; no firm D call. V dropped 3 bases and J dropped 0 bases, with 10 bases sitting between them. The CDR3 is 14 residues long. Germline V gene sequence: CDR1 SGHRS, CDR2 YFSETQ. The CDR3 DNA follows: TGCGCCAGCAGCTCAAAACTGAGCTCCTACGAGCAGTACTTC. Translated, it gives CASSSKLSSYEQYF. Drawing the rest from reference TRBV5-1 and TRBJ2-7, the complete variable domain is KAGVTQTPRYLIKTRGQQVTLSCSPISGHRSVSWYQQTPGQGLQFLFEYFSETQRNKGNFPGRFSGRQFSNSRSEMNVSTLELGDSALYLCASSSKLSSYEQYFGPGTRLTVT.

V and J are TRBV20-1 and TRBJ1-2, with D unclear. The CDR3 contains 13 residues. V was trimmed by 5 bases and J by 7 bases, leaving 17 bases between them. The germline V gene encodes CDR1 DFQATT and CDR2 SNEGSKA (reference sequence). The CDR3 region has the DNA TGCAGTGCTCGACAAGAAAGGGTTGGTGGCTACACCTTC. It is translated as CSARQERVGGYTF.

Turning to this clonotype: Relative to the germline gene, one junction end is altered; a read error may explain this. This sequence joins TRBV5-1 and TRBJ1-2; 10 bases align to TRBD1. Germline V gene data show CDR1 as SGHRS and CDR2 as YFSETQ. This CDR3 is built from 14 residues. DNA of the CDR3: TGCGCCAGCTGCTTGACAGGGGGCACCTATGGCTACACCTTC. Translated: CASCLTGGTYGYTF.

This chain links TRBV11-2 with TRBJ2-1, with D unresolved. Germline V gene data show CDR1 as SGHAT and CDR2 as FQNNGV. Between the trimmed V and J ends, which lost 2 bases and 10 bases, there was a span of 9 bases. The CDR3 is made up of 12 amino acids. The CDR3 DNA follows: TGTGCCAGCAGCTTAAAGGCGAGAGAGCAGTTCTTC. It translates to CASSLKAREQFF.

In this sample, this clonotype turned up a few times. V usage is TRBV20-1 and J usage is TRBJ1-4; D not resolved. Trimming shortened V by 5 bases and J by 8 bases, and 12 bases separated the two germline ends. The length of the CDR3 is 12 residues. Germline CDR1 DFQATT, CDR2 SNEGSKA (reference sequence). This CDR3 reads CSAVRSREKLFF. CDR3 DNA sequence: TGCAGTGCTGTCCGGAGCAGGGAAAAACTGTTTTTT.

This clonotype has ten or more counts. The chain links TRBV12-3 or TRBV12-4 to TRBJ2-1, with unresolved D. The V end lost 6 bases, the J end lost 7 bases, and 19 bases lay between the germline ends. This CDR3 has 15 amino acids. The CDR3 DNA reads TGTGCCAGCAGACTTTCCGGACCTGTCCGGAATGAGCAGTTCTTC. Protein: CASRLSGPVRNEQFF.

V is TRBV20-1 and J is TRBJ2-1; tentatively, D is TRBD2 (5 bases). Germline CDR1 reads DFQATT; CDR2 reads SNEGSKA (reference sequence). Trimming pared 5 bases from V and 0 bases from J, leaving 11 bases between. CDR3 length: 14 residues. CDR3 loop: CSAVDLSSYNEQFF. The CDR3 DNA follows: TGCAGTGCTGTGGACTTGAGCTCCTACAATGAGCAGTTCTTC.

The chain recombines TRBV5-1 with TRBJ2-4, with D unclear. The germline gives CDR1 SGHRS, CDR2 YFSETQ. Between the trimmed V and J ends, which lost 4 bases and 2 bases, there was a span of 13 bases. This CDR3 has 15 residues. The CDR3 here is CASSRSSGPKNIQYF. In DNA form, the CDR3 reads TGCGCCAGCAGCCGGAGCAGTGGGCCCAAAAACATTCAGTACTTC.

This clonotype was seen ten or more times. This rearrangement joins TRBV29-1 to TRBJ2-3; 13 bases map to TRBD2. CDR3 length: 14 residues. From germline, CDR1 is SQVTM and CDR2 ANQGSEA. Trimming removed 6 bases from V and 4 bases from J; junction bases left unmatched: 4. The CDR3 sequence: CSVGTSGTSDTQYF. The DNA of the CDR3 is TGCAGCGTGGGGACTAGCGGGACCTCAGATACGCAGTATTTT.

The rearrangement joins TRBV6-4 to TRBJ2-2; D is uncertain. Germline V gene data show CDR1 as MRHNA and CDR2 as SNTAGT. The CDR3 has 10 amino acids. V was trimmed by 7 bases and J by 7 bases, leaving 4 bases between them. DNA of the CDR3: TGTGCCAGCAAATACGGGGAGCTGTTTTTT. Translated: CASKYGELFF.

The gene calls are TRBV7-8 and TRBJ1-4; D perhaps matches TRBD1 (5 bases). The germline gives CDR1 SGHVS, CDR2 FQNEAQ. V gave up 5 bases and J gave up 5 bases, with 15 bases separating them. This CDR3 has 15 residues. The CDR3 DNA sequence: TGTGCCAGCAGCCCGCCGGGACTTCAAAATGAAAAACTGTTTTTT. Its protein is CASSPPGLQNEKLFF.